The rows below give T cell receptor beta chains drawn from one sample of a study of human thymus T cells. This table comes from immunoSEQ multiplex PCR, and its TCRdb copy is limited to in-frame clones, with some not included. This table holds 55,000 to 70,000 clones, approximately 95% found once. What was sequenced was blood. The receptors were sampled from a boy in the first two years of life with a congenital heart defect but otherwise immunologically healthy. Both conserved end residues are part of each CDR3. Fields, in order: J gene, D gene, clone size, V gene, CDR3 DNA, CDR3 protein. D genes are given only for firm matches. Clone size is stated in some rows and not others, as once, few, many or a class when expanded.

j_gene: TRBJ2-7
d_gene: TRBD1
abundance: .
v_gene: TRBV14
CDR3nt: TGTGCCAGCAGCCGACCGGGACAGGGACCCTACGAGCAGTACTTC
CDR3aa: CASSRPGQGPYEQYF

j_gene: TRBJ2-7
d_gene: .
abundance: .
v_gene: TRBV6-5
CDR3nt: TGTGCCAGCAGTTACTCGAGAGACTACGAGCAGTACTTC
CDR3aa: CASSYSRDYEQYF

j_gene: TRBJ2-7
d_gene: TRBD2
abundance: .
v_gene: TRBV10-3
CDR3nt: TGTGCCATCAGTGAGCTGATGATGGGCGGGAGGGCCTCACCCGAGCAGTACTTC
CDR3aa: CAISELMMGGRASPEQYF

j_gene: TRBJ1-4
d_gene: .
abundance: .
v_gene: TRBV14
CDR3nt: TGTGCCAGCAGCCCGCTACCAGGGAGGGAAAAACTGTTTTTT
CDR3aa: CASSPLPGREKLFF

j_gene: TRBJ1-3
d_gene: .
abundance: .
v_gene: TRBV18
CDR3nt: TGTGCCAGCTCACGCGACACTCCAAGCTCTGGAAACACCATATATTTT
CDR3aa: CASSRDTPSSGNTIYF

j_gene: TRBJ2-7
d_gene: TRBD1
abundance: once
v_gene: TRBV18
CDR3nt: TGTGCCAGCTCACCCGACAGGGATTACGAGCAGTACTTC
CDR3aa: CASSPDRDYEQYF

j_gene: TRBJ2-1
d_gene: .
abundance: .
v_gene: TRBV19
CDR3nt: TGTGCCAGTAGGAAATGGTGGGGCCCGGGGAATGAGCAGTTCTTC
CDR3aa: CASRKWWGPGNEQFF

j_gene: TRBJ1-1
d_gene: .
abundance: .
v_gene: TRBV28
CDR3nt: TGTGCCAGCTTTGGGAGGAACACTGAAGCTTTCTTT
CDR3aa: CASFGRNTEAFF

j_gene: TRBJ2-2
d_gene: .
abundance: .
v_gene: TRBV11-2
CDR3nt: TGTGCCAGCAGCCCTTCTGGGGGGCAGATAGACGGGGAGCTGTTTTTT
CDR3aa: CASSPSGGQIDGELFF

j_gene: TRBJ2-1
d_gene: .
abundance: .
v_gene: TRBV28
CDR3nt: TGTGCCAGCAGTTGGGAGGAGGACAGCCGATCCTACAATGAGCAGTTCTTC
CDR3aa: CASSWEEDSRSYNEQFF

j_gene: TRBJ2-1
d_gene: .
abundance: .
v_gene: TRBV7-9
CDR3nt: TGTGCCAGCAGCTTAGGAGGGACATCAGGCAATGAGCAGTTCTTC
CDR3aa: CASSLGGTSGNEQFF

j_gene: TRBJ1-1
d_gene: .
abundance: .
v_gene: TRBV7-9
CDR3nt: TGTGCCAGCAGCTTAGTGATCCACACTGAAGCTTTCTTT
CDR3aa: CASSLVIHTEAFF

j_gene: TRBJ1-2
d_gene: .
abundance: .
v_gene: TRBV27
CDR3nt: TGTGCCAGCAGTTTGGCCCCGGGGGTAAACTATGGCTACACCTTC
CDR3aa: CASSLAPGVNYGYTF

j_gene: TRBJ2-4
d_gene: TRBD2
abundance: .
v_gene: TRBV5-1
CDR3nt: TGCGCCAGCAGCCTATCCCCCCTACTAGCGGGAGTGCAGGGGACCAAAAACATTCAGTACTTC
CDR3aa: CASSLSPLLAGVQGTKNIQYF

j_gene: TRBJ1-6
d_gene: .
abundance: .
v_gene: TRBV1
CDR3nt: TGCACCAGCAGCCTCGAACCGGGAAAGTATAATTCACCCCTCCACTTT
CDR3aa: CTSSLEPGKYNSPLHF

j_gene: TRBJ2-2
d_gene: .
abundance: .
v_gene: TRBV2
CDR3nt: TGTGCCAGCAGACAATCGAACACCGGGGAGCTGTTTTTT
CDR3aa: CASRQSNTGELFF

j_gene: TRBJ1-1
d_gene: .
abundance: .
v_gene: TRBV6-6
CDR3nt: TGTGCCAGCAGTTACGGTCCGGGAGAAGCTTTCTTT
CDR3aa: CASSYGPGEAFF

j_gene: TRBJ2-5
d_gene: TRBD1
abundance: .
v_gene: TRBV7-2
CDR3nt: TGTGCCAGCAGCTTAGCGGGAGGACAGGGCCCTCAAGAGACCCAGTACTTC
CDR3aa: CASSLAGGQGPQETQYF

j_gene: TRBJ2-7
d_gene: TRBD1
abundance: .
v_gene: TRBV5-1
CDR3nt: TGCGCCAGCAGCTTGGTGGACAGGGGGCGGAGGGAGCAGTACTTC
CDR3aa: CASSLVDRGRREQYF

j_gene: TRBJ1-1
d_gene: .
abundance: .
v_gene: TRBV19
CDR3nt: TGTGCCAGTACCCCAGGGGCAGGGAAGACTGAAGCTTTCTTT
CDR3aa: CASTPGAGKTEAFF

j_gene: TRBJ2-1
d_gene: TRBD2
abundance: .
v_gene: TRBV4-1
CDR3nt: TGCGCCAGCAGCCCCTTAGCGGGGGTCTACAATGAGCAGTTCTTC
CDR3aa: CASSPLAGVYNEQFF

j_gene: TRBJ2-6
d_gene: .
abundance: .
v_gene: TRBV2
CDR3nt: TGTGCCAGCGGAGGAGTCTCTGGGGCCAACGTCCTGACTTTC
CDR3aa: CASGGVSGANVLTF

j_gene: TRBJ1-4
d_gene: .
abundance: .
v_gene: TRBV5-4
CDR3nt: TGTGCCAGCAGCTTGGCTGGGGGGCCTAATGAAAAACTGTTTTTT
CDR3aa: CASSLAGGPNEKLFF

j_gene: TRBJ1-6
d_gene: TRBD1
abundance: few
v_gene: TRBV30
CDR3nt: TGTGCCTGGAGTGTTGGGACAGGCAATTCACCCCTCCACTTT
CDR3aa: CAWSVGTGNSPLHF

j_gene: TRBJ2-5
d_gene: TRBD2
abundance: .
v_gene: TRBV2
CDR3nt: TGTGCCAGCAGTGTAAGGACTAGCGTGGGGACCCAGTACTTC
CDR3aa: CASSVRTSVGTQYF

j_gene: TRBJ2-7
d_gene: .
abundance: .
v_gene: TRBV11-2
CDR3nt: TGTGCCAGCAGCTTAGGGAGGGTGTGGGAGCAGTACTTC
CDR3aa: CASSLGRVWEQYF

j_gene: TRBJ2-7
d_gene: .
abundance: .
v_gene: TRBV10-3
CDR3nt: TGTGCCATCAGTGACTCGCTCCGGTTCGGAGCCTACGAGCAGTACTTC
CDR3aa: CAISDSLRFGAYEQYF

j_gene: TRBJ1-2
d_gene: .
abundance: .
v_gene: TRBV5-1
CDR3nt: TGCGCCAGCAGCTTGGAATGGGGGGAAGGCTACACCTTC
CDR3aa: CASSLEWGEGYTF

j_gene: TRBJ1-3
d_gene: .
abundance: .
v_gene: TRBV7-3
CDR3nt: TGTGCCAGCAGCTTAAGTTCCGAAAACACCATATATTTT
CDR3aa: CASSLSSENTIYF

j_gene: TRBJ2-2
d_gene: TRBD2
abundance: .
v_gene: TRBV5-4
CDR3nt: TGTGCCAGCAGCGGACTAGCGGGGGACACCGGGGAGCTGTTTTTT
CDR3aa: CASSGLAGDTGELFF

j_gene: TRBJ2-1
d_gene: .
abundance: few
v_gene: TRBV2
CDR3nt: TGTGCCAGTCCGGGACTCTACAATGAGCAGTTCTTC
CDR3aa: CASPGLYNEQFF

j_gene: TRBJ1-1
d_gene: .
abundance: .
v_gene: TRBV4-3
CDR3nt: TGCGCCAGCAGCCAAGAAAAATTGCAGGGGAGAACTGAAGCTTTCTTT
CDR3aa: CASSQEKLQGRTEAFF

j_gene: TRBJ1-1
d_gene: .
abundance: .
v_gene: TRBV4-2
CDR3nt: TGTGCCAGCAGCCAAGAAGGGGCTGAAGCTTTCTTT
CDR3aa: CASSQEGAEAFF

j_gene: TRBJ2-1
d_gene: TRBD1
abundance: .
v_gene: TRBV27
CDR3nt: TGTGCCAGCAGTTTCTGGGACAGCTCCTACAATGAGCAGTTCTTC
CDR3aa: CASSFWDSSYNEQFF

j_gene: TRBJ2-7
d_gene: .
abundance: .
v_gene: TRBV6-6
CDR3nt: TGTGCCAGCAGATGGGCCCCCTACGAGCAGTACTTC
CDR3aa: CASRWAPYEQYF

j_gene: TRBJ2-6
d_gene: .
abundance: .
v_gene: TRBV4-2
CDR3nt: TGTGCCAGCAGCCAAGCCCCTCGGGACCCCTTCGTCCTGACTTTC
CDR3aa: CASSQAPRDPFVLTF

j_gene: TRBJ2-2
d_gene: TRBD2
abundance: .
v_gene: TRBV7-3
CDR3nt: TGTGCCAGCAGCTTAATCCCGCGGGGGGGGCCCACCGGGGAGCTGTTTTTT
CDR3aa: CASSLIPRGGPTGELFF

j_gene: TRBJ1-1
d_gene: .
abundance: .
v_gene: TRBV19
CDR3nt: TGTGCCAGTATCCGGTTGACTGAAGCTTTCTTT
CDR3aa: CASIRLTEAFF

j_gene: TRBJ1-5
d_gene: .
abundance: .
v_gene: TRBV4-2
CDR3nt: TGTGCCAGCAGCCAAACACGTAATCAGCCCCAGCATTTT
CDR3aa: CASSQTRNQPQHF

j_gene: TRBJ2-7
d_gene: .
abundance: .
v_gene: TRBV20-1
CDR3nt: TGCAGTGCTAGAACATCCTACGAGCAGTACTTC
CDR3aa: CSARTSYEQYF

j_gene: TRBJ2-3
d_gene: .
abundance: .
v_gene: TRBV7-2
CDR3nt: TGTGCCAGCAGCCGGGCTGCGGGACCAGATACGCAGTATTTT
CDR3aa: CASSRAAGPDTQYF

j_gene: TRBJ2-1
d_gene: .
abundance: .
v_gene: TRBV29-1
CDR3nt: TGCAGCGTTGAAGTGGGGTTGGGTGAGCAGTTCTTC
CDR3aa: CSVEVGLGEQFF

j_gene: TRBJ1-5
d_gene: .
abundance: .
v_gene: TRBV2
CDR3nt: TGTGCCAGCAGTATACAGGGAAGCAATCAGCCCCAGCATTTT
CDR3aa: CASSIQGSNQPQHF

j_gene: TRBJ1-2
d_gene: TRBD1
abundance: .
v_gene: TRBV6-6
CDR3nt: TGTGCCAGCAGTTACATGGACAGGGACTATGGCTACACCTTC
CDR3aa: CASSYMDRDYGYTF

j_gene: TRBJ2-7
d_gene: TRBD1
abundance: .
v_gene: TRBV2
CDR3nt: TGTGCCAGCAGTCCCGGGACAGGGGCCCACGAGCAGTACTTC
CDR3aa: CASSPGTGAHEQYF

j_gene: TRBJ2-7
d_gene: TRBD1
abundance: .
v_gene: TRBV15
CDR3nt: TGTGCCACCAGCCGGACAGGGGAGAACGAGCAGTACTTC
CDR3aa: CATSRTGENEQYF

j_gene: TRBJ1-2
d_gene: .
abundance: .
v_gene: TRBV7-9
CDR3nt: TGTGCCAGCAGCCTACAGGCGGGGTATGGCTACACCTTC
CDR3aa: CASSLQAGYGYTF

j_gene: TRBJ1-1
d_gene: TRBD1
abundance: .
v_gene: TRBV5-1
CDR3nt: TGCGCCAGCAGCTTGACAGGGGGGGACACTGAAGCTTTCTTT
CDR3aa: CASSLTGGDTEAFF

j_gene: TRBJ2-1
d_gene: TRBD2
abundance: .
v_gene: TRBV5-1
CDR3nt: TGCGCCAGCAGCTTGGTGTTAGCGGGGGGCTACAATGAGCAGTTCTTC
CDR3aa: CASSLVLAGGYNEQFF

j_gene: TRBJ2-1
d_gene: .
abundance: .
v_gene: TRBV4-1
CDR3nt: TGCGCCAGCAGCCAAGTCTCGGGTGAGCAGTTCTTC
CDR3aa: CASSQVSGEQFF

j_gene: TRBJ2-3
d_gene: TRBD2
abundance: .
v_gene: TRBV13
CDR3nt: TGTGCCAGCAGCCTAACTACCTGGCTAGCGGGAGGGGATCGGAGCACAGATACGCAGTATTTT
CDR3aa: CASSLTTWLAGGDRSTDTQYF

j_gene: TRBJ2-7
d_gene: .
abundance: once
v_gene: TRBV18
CDR3nt: TGTGCCAGCTCACCACCAGGCGGGCCCTCCTACGAGCAGTACTTC
CDR3aa: CASSPPGGPSYEQYF

j_gene: TRBJ2-1
d_gene: .
abundance: .
v_gene: TRBV18
CDR3nt: TGTGCCAGCTCACCACTCCCCACGACAGGAGGCGAGTTCTTC
CDR3aa: CASSPLPTTGGEFF

j_gene: TRBJ2-3
d_gene: .
abundance: .
v_gene: TRBV5-1
CDR3nt: TGCGCCAGCAGCCCTGGCCCCAGTGGGTTTAGCACAGATACGCAGTATTTT
CDR3aa: CASSPGPSGFSTDTQYF

j_gene: TRBJ2-1
d_gene: TRBD2
abundance: .
v_gene: TRBV7-9
CDR3nt: TGTGCCAGCAGCTTACCCGGGTCAGGCGGAGGACTAGCGACGCTTAAGCAGTTCTTC
CDR3aa: CASSLPGSGGGLATLKQFF

j_gene: TRBJ1-1
d_gene: .
abundance: .
v_gene: TRBV7-6
CDR3nt: TGTGCCAGCAGCTTAGGGGAGAACACTGAAGCTTTCTTT
CDR3aa: CASSLGENTEAFF

j_gene: TRBJ2-5
d_gene: TRBD1
abundance: .
v_gene: TRBV23-1
CDR3nt: TGCGCCAGCAGTCAAACCCTCGACAGGGCCCAAGAGACCCAGTACTTC
CDR3aa: CASSQTLDRAQETQYF

j_gene: TRBJ2-7
d_gene: .
abundance: .
v_gene: TRBV20-1
CDR3nt: TGCAGTGCTATTTCCAAGTACGAGCAGTACTTC
CDR3aa: CSAISKYEQYF

j_gene: TRBJ2-1
d_gene: .
abundance: .
v_gene: TRBV7-9
CDR3nt: TGTGCCAGCAGCGCCTCATTAAGGTCCTACAATGAGCAGTTCTTC
CDR3aa: CASSASLRSYNEQFF

j_gene: TRBJ1-1
d_gene: .
abundance: .
v_gene: TRBV6-5
CDR3nt: TGTGCCAGCAGTTACTCAGCTATGTTGAACACTGAAGCTTTCTTT
CDR3aa: CASSYSAMLNTEAFF